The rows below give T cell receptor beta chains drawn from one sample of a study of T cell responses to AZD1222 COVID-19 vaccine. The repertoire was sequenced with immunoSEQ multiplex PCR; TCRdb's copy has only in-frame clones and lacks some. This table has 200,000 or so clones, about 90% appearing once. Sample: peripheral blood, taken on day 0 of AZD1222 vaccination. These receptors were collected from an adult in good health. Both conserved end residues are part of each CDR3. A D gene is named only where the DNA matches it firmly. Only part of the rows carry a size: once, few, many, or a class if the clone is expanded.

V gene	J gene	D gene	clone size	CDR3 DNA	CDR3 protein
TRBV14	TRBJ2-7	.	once	TGTGCCAGCAGCGGGATACACCAGAGTGGCTACGAGCAGTACTTC	CASSGIHQSGYEQYF
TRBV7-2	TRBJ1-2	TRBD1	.	TGTGCCAGCAGCCCCGGACAGGGTTATGGCTACACCTTC	CASSPGQGYGYTF
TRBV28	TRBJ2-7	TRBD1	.	TGTGCCAGCAGAGCCGCGGACAGGGGCCACGAGCAGTACTTC	CASRAADRGHEQYF
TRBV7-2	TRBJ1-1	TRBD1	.	TGTGCCAGCAGCTTCGGACAGGGAGGTGAAGCTTTCTTT	CASSFGQGGEAFF
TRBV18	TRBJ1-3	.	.	TGTGCCAGCTCACAGGGCTTCTTAGCTGGAAACACCATATATTTT	CASSQGFLAGNTIYF
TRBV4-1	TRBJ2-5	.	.	TGCGCCAGCAGCCAAGGAAGCGCGACGGGGGAGACCCAGTACTTC	CASSQGSATGETQYF
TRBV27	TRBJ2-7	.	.	TGTGCCAGCAGTTTGAAACAGGGTAGAAGGGACGAGCAGTACTTC	CASSLKQGRRDEQYF
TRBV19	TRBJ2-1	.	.	TGTGCCAGTAGTATCGACAGGACCAAGTTCTTC	CASSIDRTKFF
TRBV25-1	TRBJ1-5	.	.	TGTGCCAGCAGTGAACGGATGGTACCCCAGCCCCAGCATTTT	CASSERMVPQPQHF
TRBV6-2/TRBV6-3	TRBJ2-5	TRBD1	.	TGTGCCAGCAGTTACGGGACAGCACCAGAGACCCAGTACTTC	CASSYGTAPETQYF
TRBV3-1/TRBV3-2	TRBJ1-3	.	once	TGTGCCAGCAGCCAAGAAGGAAACACCATATATTTT	CASSQEGNTIYF
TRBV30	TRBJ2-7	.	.	TGTGCCTGGAGTCCTACAGGAGCCTACGAGCAGTACTTC	CAWSPTGAYEQYF
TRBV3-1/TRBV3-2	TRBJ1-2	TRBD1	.	TGTGCCAGCAGCCCTGACAGGGAACGAGGCTACACCTTC	CASSPDRERGYTF
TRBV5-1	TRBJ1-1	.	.	TGCGCCAGCAGCTCGGGGACCCCGAACACTGAAGCTTTCTTT	CASSSGTPNTEAFF
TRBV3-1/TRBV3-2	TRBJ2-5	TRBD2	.	TGTGCCAGCAGGCCGGGGGGGACTAGCGGTCCCGGGGTGGAGACCCAGTACTTC	CASRPGGTSGPGVETQYF
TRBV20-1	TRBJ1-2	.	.	TGCAGTACAGGTCCTGGCTACACCTTC	CSTGPGYTF
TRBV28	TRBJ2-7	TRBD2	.	TGTGCCAGCAAAACCGGGACTAGGGTTGGAAACGAGCAGTACTTC	CASKTGTRVGNEQYF
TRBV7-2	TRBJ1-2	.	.	TGTGCCAGCAGCCCAATAGGTGGGCGTCAGGGCTATGGCTACACCTTC	CASSPIGGRQGYGYTF
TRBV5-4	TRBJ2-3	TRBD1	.	TGTGCCAGCAGCTCGGACAGGGAGGATACGCAGTATTTT	CASSSDREDTQYF
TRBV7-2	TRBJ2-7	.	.	TGTGCCAGCAGCTTCAGGGTAGCCTACGAGCAGTACTTC	CASSFRVAYEQYF
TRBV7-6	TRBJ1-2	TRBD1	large	TGTGCCAGCAGCTTAGAACAGGGGGCGGGAGGCTATGGCTACACCTTC	CASSLEQGAGGYGYTF
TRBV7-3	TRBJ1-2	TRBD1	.	TGTGCCAGCAGCTCTGACAGGGGGCTTGGCTACACCTTC	CASSSDRGLGYTF
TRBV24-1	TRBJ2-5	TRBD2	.	TGTGCCACCAGTGATGCTAGCGGGGGGCAAGAGACCCAGTACTTC	CATSDASGGQETQYF
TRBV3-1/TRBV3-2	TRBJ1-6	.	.	TGTGCCAGCAGCCAAGCCCAGGGGAGGGGTTCACCCCTCCACTTT	CASSQAQGRGSPLHF
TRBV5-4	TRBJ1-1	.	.	TGTGCCAGCAGCTTGGGACGGAACACTGAAGCTTTCTTT	CASSLGRNTEAFF
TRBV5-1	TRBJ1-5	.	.	TGCGCCAGCAGCCCGAGCCGTATGAGGGATCGCAATCAGCCCCAGCATTTT	CASSPSRMRDRNQPQHF
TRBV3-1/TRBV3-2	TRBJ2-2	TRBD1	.	TGTGCCAGCAGCCCATATAGGACAGGCTACACCGGGGAGCTGTTTTTT	CASSPYRTGYTGELFF
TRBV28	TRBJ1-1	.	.	TGTGCCAGCAGTATAAACGCCCCGTCGGTGGTGCGGGCTTTCTTT	CASSINAPSVVRAFF
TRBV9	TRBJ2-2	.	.	TGTGCCAGCAGCGTGTCCAGCGGAAGTCGTACCGGGGAGCTGTTTTTT	CASSVSSGSRTGELFF
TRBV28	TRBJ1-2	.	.	TGTGCCAGCAGTTTAGTTTCCGCGGGCGGCTACACCTTC	CASSLVSAGGYTF
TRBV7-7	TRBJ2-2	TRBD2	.	TGTGCCAGCAGCGTCAGCGGGGGCGCCCACGGGGAGCTGTTTTTT	CASSVSGGAHGELFF
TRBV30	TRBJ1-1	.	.	TGTGCCTGGCACGATAGCCGAATCACTGAAGCTTTCTTT	CAWHDSRITEAFF
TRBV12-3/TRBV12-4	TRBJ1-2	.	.	TGTGCCAGCAGTCAAACAGGGTTGCGTGGCTACACCTTC	CASSQTGLRGYTF
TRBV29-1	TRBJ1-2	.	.	TGCAGCGTAGAAGGGGAGGGGGTCTATGGCTACACCTTC	CSVEGEGVYGYTF
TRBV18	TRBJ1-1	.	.	TGTGCCAGCTCACGCAGGGATGAAGCTTTCTTT	CASSRRDEAFF
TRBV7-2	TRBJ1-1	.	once	TGTGCCAGCAGCTTGCGGCAGAACACTGAAGCTTTCTTT	CASSLRQNTEAFF
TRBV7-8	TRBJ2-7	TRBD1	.	TGTGCCAGCAGCTTAAGAGGGACAGGGCCCTACGAGCAGTACTTC	CASSLRGTGPYEQYF
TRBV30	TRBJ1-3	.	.	TGTGCCTGGAGGGGGTCTGGAAACACCATATATTTT	CAWRGSGNTIYF
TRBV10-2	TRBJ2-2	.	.	TGCGCCAGCAGGCGGACGAACACCGGGGAGCTGTTTTTT	CASRRTNTGELFF
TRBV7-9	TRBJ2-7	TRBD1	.	TGTGCCAGCAGCACGACAGGGACCCCCTACGAGCAGTACTTC	CASSTTGTPYEQYF
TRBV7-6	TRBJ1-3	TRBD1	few	TGTGCCAGCAGCTTAGCGACAGGGGGCCCTGGAAACACCATATATTTT	CASSLATGGPGNTIYF